The source of this TCR beta chain is a study of chemoradiotherapy in HPV16-positive cancers. Overall study context: Candidate HPV-specific clones and shared TCR motifs came from two HPV16-positive patients.

Generated by immunoSEQ multiplex PCR, the TCRdb table keeps only in-frame clones and is missing some. The sample records about 4,400 clones, approximately 72% being singletons. The CDR3 covers 13 residues. In germline, CDR1 is LNHDA, CDR2 SQIVND (reference sequence). V dropped 3 bases and J dropped 5 bases, with 8 bases sitting between them. Points on this clone: Its antigen is not identified.

The study's findings and limits: Functional assays defining HPV-specific T cells used only two HPV16-positive patients. HPV-responsive T-cell expansion during chemoradiotherapy was linked to improved recurrence-free survival in HPV16-positive patients.

Sequences were derived from tumor tissue, sampled from a patient who underwent chemoradiotherapy. The chain carries TRBV19 and TRBJ1-5; D is undetermined. The clonotype was recovered from a human donor with HPV-associated anogenital cancer. The CDR3: CASSMKVYQPQHF. The CDR3 DNA reads as TGTGCCAGTAGTATGAAAGTCTATCAGCCCCAGCATTTT.